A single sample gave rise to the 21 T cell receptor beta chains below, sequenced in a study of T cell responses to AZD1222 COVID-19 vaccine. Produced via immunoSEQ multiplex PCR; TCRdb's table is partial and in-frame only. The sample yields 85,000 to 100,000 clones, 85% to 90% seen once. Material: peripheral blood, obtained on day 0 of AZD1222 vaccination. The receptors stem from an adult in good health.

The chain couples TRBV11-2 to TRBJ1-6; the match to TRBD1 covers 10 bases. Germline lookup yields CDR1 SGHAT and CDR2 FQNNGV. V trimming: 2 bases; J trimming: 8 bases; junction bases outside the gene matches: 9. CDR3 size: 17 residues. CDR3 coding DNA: TGTGCCAGCAGCTTATCCCGGGACAGGGGTTTTTATTCACCCCTCCACTTT. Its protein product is CASSLSRDRGFYSPLHF.

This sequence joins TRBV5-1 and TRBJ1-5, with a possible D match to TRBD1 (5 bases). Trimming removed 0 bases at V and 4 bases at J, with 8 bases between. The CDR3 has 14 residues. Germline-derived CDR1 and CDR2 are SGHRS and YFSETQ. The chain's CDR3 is CASSLGGENQPQHF. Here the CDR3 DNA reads TGCGCCAGCAGCTTGGGAGGGGAAAATCAGCCCCAGCATTTT.

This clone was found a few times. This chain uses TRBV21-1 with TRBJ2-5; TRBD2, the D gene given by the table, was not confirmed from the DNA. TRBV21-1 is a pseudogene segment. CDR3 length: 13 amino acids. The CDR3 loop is CASSKHVEETQYF. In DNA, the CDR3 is TGTGCCAGCAGCAAACACGTAGAAGAGACCCAGTACTTC.

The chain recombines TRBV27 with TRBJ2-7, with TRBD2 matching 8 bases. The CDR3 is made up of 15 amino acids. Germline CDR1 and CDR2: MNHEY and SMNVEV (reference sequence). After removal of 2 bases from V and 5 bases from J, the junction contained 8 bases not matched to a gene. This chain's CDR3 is CASSLSAGTSDEQYF. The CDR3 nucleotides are TGTGCCAGCAGTTTAAGCGCGGGGACTAGTGACGAGCAGTACTTC.

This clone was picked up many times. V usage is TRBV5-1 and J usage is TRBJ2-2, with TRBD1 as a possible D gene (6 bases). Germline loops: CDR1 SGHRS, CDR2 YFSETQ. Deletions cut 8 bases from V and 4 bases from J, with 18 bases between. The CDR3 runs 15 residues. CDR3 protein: CASSPTGSVTGELFF. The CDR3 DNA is TGCGCCAGTTCCCCTACAGGGTCGGTCACCGGGGAGCTGTTTTTT.

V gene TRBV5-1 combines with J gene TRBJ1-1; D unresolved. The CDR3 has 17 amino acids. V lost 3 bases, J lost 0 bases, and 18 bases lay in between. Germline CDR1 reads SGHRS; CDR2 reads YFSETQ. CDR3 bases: TGCGCCAGCAGCTACTCAGTAGGCGAAGGGATGAACACTGAAGCTTTCTTT. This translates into CASSYSVGEGMNTEAFF.

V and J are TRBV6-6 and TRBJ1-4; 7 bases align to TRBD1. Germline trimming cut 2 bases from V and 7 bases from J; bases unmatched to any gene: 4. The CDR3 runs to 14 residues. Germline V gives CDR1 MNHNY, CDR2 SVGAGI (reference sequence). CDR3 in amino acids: CASSYEGQPEKLFF. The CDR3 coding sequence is TGTGCCAGCAGTTACGAGGGACAGCCTGAAAAACTGTTTTTT.

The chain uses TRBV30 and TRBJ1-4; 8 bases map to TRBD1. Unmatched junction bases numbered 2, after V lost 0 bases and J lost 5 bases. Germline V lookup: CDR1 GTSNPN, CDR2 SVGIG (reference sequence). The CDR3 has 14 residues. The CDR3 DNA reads TGTGCCTGGAGTGTCACAGGGGGGAATGAAAAACTGTTTTTT. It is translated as CAWSVTGGNEKLFF. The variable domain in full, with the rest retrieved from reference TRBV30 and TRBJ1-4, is SQTIHQWPATLVQPVGSPLSLECTVEGTSNPNLYWYRQAAGRGLQLLFYSVGIGQISSEVPQNLSASRPQDRQFILSSKKLLLSDSGFYLCAWSVTGGNEKLFFGSGTQLSVL.

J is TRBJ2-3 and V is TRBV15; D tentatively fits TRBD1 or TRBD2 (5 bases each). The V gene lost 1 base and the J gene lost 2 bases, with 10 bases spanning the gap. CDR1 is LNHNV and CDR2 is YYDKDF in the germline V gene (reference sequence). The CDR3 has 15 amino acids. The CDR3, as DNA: TGTGCCACCAGCAGAGCCGGGGCCTTCACAGATACGCAGTATTTT. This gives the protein CATSRAGAFTDTQYF. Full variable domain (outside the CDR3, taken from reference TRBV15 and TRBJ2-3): DAMVIQNPRYQVTQFGKPVTLSCSQTLNHNVMYWYQQKSSQAPKLLFHYYDKDFNNEADTPDNFQSRRPNTSFCFLDIRSPGLGDTAMYLCATSRAGAFTDTQYFGPGTRLTVL.

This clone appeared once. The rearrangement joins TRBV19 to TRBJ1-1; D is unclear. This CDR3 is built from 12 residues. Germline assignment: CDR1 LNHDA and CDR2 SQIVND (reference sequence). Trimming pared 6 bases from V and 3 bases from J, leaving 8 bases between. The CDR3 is CASRLWDTEAFF. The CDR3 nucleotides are TGTGCCAGTAGGTTATGGGACACTGAAGCTTTCTTT.

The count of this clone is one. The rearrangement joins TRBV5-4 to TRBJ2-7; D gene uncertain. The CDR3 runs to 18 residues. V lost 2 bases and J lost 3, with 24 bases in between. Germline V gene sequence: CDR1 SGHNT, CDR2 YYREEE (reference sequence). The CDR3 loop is CASSFANTTGSSFYEQYF. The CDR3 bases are TGTGCCAGCAGCTTTGCCAATACGACCGGCAGCTCATTCTACGAGCAGTACTTC.

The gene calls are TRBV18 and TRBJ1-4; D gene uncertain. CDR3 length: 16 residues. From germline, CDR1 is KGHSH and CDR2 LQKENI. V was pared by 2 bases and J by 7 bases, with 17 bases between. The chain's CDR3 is CASSPNSVGDGEKLFF. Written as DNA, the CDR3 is TGTGCCAGCTCACCAAACAGCGTCGGGGATGGTGAAAAACTGTTTTTT. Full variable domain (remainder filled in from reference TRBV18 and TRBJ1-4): NAGVMQNPRHLVRRRGQEARLRCSPMKGHSHVYWYRQLPEEGLKFMVYLQKENIIDESGMPKERFSAEFPKEGPSILRIQQVVRGDSAAYFCASSPNSVGDGEKLFFGSGTQLSVL.

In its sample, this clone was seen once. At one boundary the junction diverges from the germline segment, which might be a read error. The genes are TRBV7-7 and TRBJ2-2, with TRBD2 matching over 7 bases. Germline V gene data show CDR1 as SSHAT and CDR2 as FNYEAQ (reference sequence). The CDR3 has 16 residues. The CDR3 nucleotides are TGTGCTAGCAGCTCCCGGACTAGTACCGACACCGGGGAGCTGTTTTTT. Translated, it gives CASSSRTSTDTGELFF.

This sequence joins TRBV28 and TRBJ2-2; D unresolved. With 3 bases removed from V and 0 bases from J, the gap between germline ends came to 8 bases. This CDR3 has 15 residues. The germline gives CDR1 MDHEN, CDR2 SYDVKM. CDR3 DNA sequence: TGTGCCAGCAGTTTTGCGCCCACGAACACCGGGGAGCTGTTTTTT. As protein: CASSFAPTNTGELFF.

The CDR3 region has the DNA TGTGCCAGCTCACCAGAGGGACAAGATTACAATGAGCAGTTCTTC. This codes for CASSPEGQDYNEQFF. V and J are TRBV18 and TRBJ2-1, with TRBD1 as a possible D gene (6 bases). V was clipped by 2 bases and J by 4 bases, with 12 bases between them. CDR3 length: 15 residues. CDR1 is KGHSH, CDR2 LQKENI, per germline. The full variable domain, its missing parts supplied by reference TRBV18 and TRBJ2-1, is NAGVMQNPRHLVRRRGQEARLRCSPMKGHSHVYWYRQLPEEGLKFMVYLQKENIIDESGMPKERFSAEFPKEGPSILRIQQVVRGDSAAYFCASSPEGQDYNEQFFGPGTRLTVL.

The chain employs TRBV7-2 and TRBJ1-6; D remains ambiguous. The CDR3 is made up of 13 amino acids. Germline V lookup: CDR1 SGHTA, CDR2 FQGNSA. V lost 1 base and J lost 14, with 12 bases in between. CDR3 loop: CASSLEGLSTLHF. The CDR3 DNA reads TGTGCCAGCAGCTTAGAGGGTTTGTCGACCCTCCACTTT.

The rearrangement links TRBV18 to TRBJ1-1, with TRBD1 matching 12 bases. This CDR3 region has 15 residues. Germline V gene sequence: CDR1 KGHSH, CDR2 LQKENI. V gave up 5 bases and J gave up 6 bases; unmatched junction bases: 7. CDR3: CASSAGTGGASEAFF. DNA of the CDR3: TGTGCCAGCTCAGCCGGGACAGGGGGCGCGTCTGAAGCTTTCTTT. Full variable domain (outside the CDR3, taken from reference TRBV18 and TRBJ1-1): NAGVMQNPRHLVRRRGQEARLRCSPMKGHSHVYWYRQLPEEGLKFMVYLQKENIIDESGMPKERFSAEFPKEGPSILRIQQVVRGDSAAYFCASSAGTGGASEAFFGQGTRLTVV.

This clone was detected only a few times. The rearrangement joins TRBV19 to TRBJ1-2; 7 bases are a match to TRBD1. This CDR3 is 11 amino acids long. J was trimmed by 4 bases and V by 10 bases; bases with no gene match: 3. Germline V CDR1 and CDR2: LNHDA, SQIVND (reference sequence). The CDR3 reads CATRQGYGYTF. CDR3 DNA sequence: TGTGCCACTAGACAGGGCTATGGCTACACCTTC.

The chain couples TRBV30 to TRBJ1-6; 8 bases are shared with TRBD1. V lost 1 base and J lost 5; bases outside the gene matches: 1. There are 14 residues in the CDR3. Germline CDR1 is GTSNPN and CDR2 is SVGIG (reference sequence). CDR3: CAWSAGQDNSPLHF. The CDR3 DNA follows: TGTGCCTGGAGTGCGGGACAGGATAATTCACCCCTCCACTTT.

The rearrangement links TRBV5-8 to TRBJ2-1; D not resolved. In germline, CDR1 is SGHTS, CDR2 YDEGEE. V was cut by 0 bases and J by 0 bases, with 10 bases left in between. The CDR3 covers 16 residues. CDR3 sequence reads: CASSLGLLSSYNEQFF. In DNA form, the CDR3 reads TGTGCCAGCAGCTTGGGTCTTCTCAGCTCCTACAATGAGCAGTTCTTC.

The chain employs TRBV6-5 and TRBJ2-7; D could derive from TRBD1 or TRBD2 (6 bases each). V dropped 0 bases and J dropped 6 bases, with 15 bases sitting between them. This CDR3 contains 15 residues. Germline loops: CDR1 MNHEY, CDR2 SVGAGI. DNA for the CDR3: TGTGCCAGCAGTTACTCAGCCCGGGGGCGGGCCGAGCAGTACTTC. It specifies CASSYSARGRAEQYF.